This is a list of T cell receptor beta chains from one sample in a study of Graves' ophthalmopathy and Graves' hyperthyroidism. TCRdb analysed the multiplex PCR reads with MiXCR anew, one entry per CDR3 protein. Here the sample spans roughly 400,000 distinct CDR3 sequences, approximately 15% being singletons. The sample taken for sequencing was peripheral blood. Every receptor here comes from a woman under 30 with stable Graves' hyperthyroidism. Each CDR3 is given with its conserved first and last residue. A D gene is named only where the DNA matches it firmly. A clone size is listed for some rows: how often the clone was seen (once, few, many), or a class if it is expanded.

j_gene: TRBJ1-5
v_gene: TRBV25-1
d_gene: .
abundance: .
CDR3nt: TGTGCCAACCCCCGGACGAATCATCAGCCTCAGCATTTT
CDR3aa: CANPRTNHQPQHF

j_gene: TRBJ2-7
v_gene: TRBV9
d_gene: TRBD2
abundance: many
CDR3nt: TGTGCCAGCAGCGTAGGGGCGGGGGAGGACTACGAGCAGTACTTC
CDR3aa: CASSVGAGEDYEQYF

j_gene: TRBJ2-5
v_gene: TRBV20-1
d_gene: .
abundance: many
CDR3nt: TGCACCTCCTCCCGAGTTGGATTTAGAGAGACCCAGTACTTC
CDR3aa: CTSSRVGFRETQYF

j_gene: TRBJ2-5
v_gene: TRBV7-2
d_gene: .
abundance: .
CDR3nt: TGTGCCAGCAGGCCGACAGGAAGCCAAGAGACCCAGTACTTC
CDR3aa: CASRPTGSQETQYF

j_gene: TRBJ1-1
v_gene: TRBV6-1
d_gene: TRBD1
abundance: many
CDR3nt: TGTGCCAGCAGCCCTACAGGGGGAAAGGCGAACACTGAAGCTTTCTTT
CDR3aa: CASSPTGGKANTEAFF

j_gene: TRBJ1-1
v_gene: TRBV14
d_gene: .
abundance: many
CDR3nt: TGTGCCAGCAGCCAAGACCCCTTAGGTGAAGCTTTCTTT
CDR3aa: CASSQDPLGEAFF

j_gene: TRBJ2-2
v_gene: TRBV2
d_gene: .
abundance: many
CDR3nt: TGTGCCAGCAGTGAAGTGCGTGTTGCCGGGGAGCTGTTTTTT
CDR3aa: CASSEVRVAGELFF

j_gene: TRBJ1-5
v_gene: TRBV5-1
d_gene: TRBD1
abundance: many
CDR3nt: TGCGCCAGCAGCACGACGACAGGGGCGGATCAGCCCCAGCATTTT
CDR3aa: CASSTTTGADQPQHF

j_gene: TRBJ1-5
v_gene: TRBV6-2/TRBV6-3
d_gene: .
abundance: many
CDR3nt: TGTGCCAGCAGGACCGGGGGGCATTCACCTTATCAGCCCCAGCATTTT
CDR3aa: CASRTGGHSPYQPQHF

j_gene: TRBJ1-2
v_gene: TRBV2
d_gene: .
abundance: many
CDR3nt: TGTGCCAGCCTGGAGGACAGAGGCGGCTACACCTTC
CDR3aa: CASLEDRGGYTF

j_gene: TRBJ2-5
v_gene: TRBV28
d_gene: .
abundance: many
CDR3nt: TGTGCCAGCAGTCCTATTTCACAGCAAGAGACCCAGTACTTC
CDR3aa: CASSPISQQETQYF

j_gene: TRBJ1-3
v_gene: TRBV6-1
d_gene: .
abundance: many
CDR3nt: TGTGCCAGCAGTGACGGAAACACCATATATTTT
CDR3aa: CASSDGNTIYF

j_gene: TRBJ2-5
v_gene: TRBV11-1
d_gene: TRBD1
abundance: many
CDR3nt: TGTGCCAGCAGCTTACCGGAGGAGTTCCGGGACAGGGGTTACCAAGAGACCCAGTACTTC
CDR3aa: CASSLPEEFRDRGYQETQYF

j_gene: TRBJ2-5
v_gene: TRBV12-3/TRBV12-4
d_gene: .
abundance: many
CDR3nt: TGTGCCAGCAGTTTAGGAGCAGCCCAAGAGACCCAGTACTTC
CDR3aa: CASSLGAAQETQYF

j_gene: TRBJ1-1
v_gene: TRBV5-1
d_gene: .
abundance: few
CDR3nt: TGCGCCAGCAGCCCTGGGGACCCCCCCCTCGAAGCTTTCTTT
CDR3aa: CASSPGDPPLEAFF

j_gene: TRBJ2-5
v_gene: TRBV4-2
d_gene: .
abundance: few
CDR3nt: TGTGCCAGCAGCCAAGCTCCAGCCCAAGAGACCCAGTACTTC
CDR3aa: CASSQAPAQETQYF

j_gene: TRBJ2-7
v_gene: TRBV4-1
d_gene: .
abundance: few
CDR3nt: TGCGCCAGCAGCCACGCATTGGGGCTCGAGCAGTACTTC
CDR3aa: CASSHALGLEQYF

j_gene: TRBJ2-2
v_gene: TRBV6-2/TRBV6-3
d_gene: TRBD2
abundance: many
CDR3nt: TGTGCCAGCAGTTACTGGCTAGCGGAGAACACCGGGGAGCTGTTTTTT
CDR3aa: CASSYWLAENTGELFF

j_gene: TRBJ1-2
v_gene: TRBV27
d_gene: .
abundance: many
CDR3nt: TGTGCCAGCAGCACTTCGAGACAGGCCACTAACAATTATGGCTACACCTTC
CDR3aa: CASSTSRQATNNYGYTF

j_gene: TRBJ2-7
v_gene: TRBV12-3/TRBV12-4
d_gene: .
abundance: many
CDR3nt: TGTGCCAGCAGCTTACAGGGCCTCCGAACCTACGAGCAGTACTTC
CDR3aa: CASSLQGLRTYEQYF

j_gene: TRBJ1-5
v_gene: TRBV6-1
d_gene: .
abundance: .
CDR3nt: TGTGCCAGCAGTGGACCTGCAGGCCTGGCCCAGCATTTT
CDR3aa: CASSGPAGLAQHF

j_gene: TRBJ2-5
v_gene: TRBV27
d_gene: .
abundance: many
CDR3nt: TGTGCCACCTATAGTCCAGAGTACCAAGAGACCCAGTACTTC
CDR3aa: CATYSPEYQETQYF

j_gene: TRBJ2-7
v_gene: TRBV10-2
d_gene: TRBD1
abundance: many
CDR3nt: TGCGCCAGCAGCATGGACAGGGCGGTGTCCTACGAGCAGTACTTC
CDR3aa: CASSMDRAVSYEQYF

j_gene: TRBJ1-6
v_gene: TRBV19
d_gene: .
abundance: many
CDR3nt: TGTGCCAGTAGTACCCGGACGGCTTGGTCACCCCTCCACTTT
CDR3aa: CASSTRTAWSPLHF

j_gene: TRBJ2-5
v_gene: TRBV7-9
d_gene: TRBD1
abundance: many
CDR3nt: TGTGCCAGCAGCTCCGAGGGGACAGAGATAGAGACCCAGTACTTC
CDR3aa: CASSSEGTEIETQYF

j_gene: TRBJ1-3
v_gene: TRBV11-2
d_gene: .
abundance: many
CDR3nt: TGTGCCAGCAGCTTAGATTTCGGGGGTGGAAACACCATATATTTT
CDR3aa: CASSLDFGGGNTIYF

j_gene: TRBJ2-6
v_gene: TRBV15
d_gene: .
abundance: .
CDR3nt: TGTGCCACCAGCAGAGGTCGGGTGGTCGGATCTGGGGCCAACGTCCTGACTTTC
CDR3aa: CATSRGRVVGSGANVLTF

j_gene: TRBJ1-2
v_gene: TRBV28
d_gene: .
abundance: many
CDR3nt: TGTGCCAGCAGAGCAGGGGACTATGGCTACACCTTC
CDR3aa: CASRAGDYGYTF

j_gene: TRBJ2-5
v_gene: TRBV2
d_gene: .
abundance: many
CDR3nt: TGTGCCAGCAGGGCGGCTAAAAGGGGACAAGAGACCCAGTACTTC
CDR3aa: CASRAAKRGQETQYF

j_gene: TRBJ2-7
v_gene: TRBV11-1
d_gene: .
abundance: .
CDR3nt: TGTGCCAGCAGCTTCGGGGGACAGATCTACGAGCAGTACTTC
CDR3aa: CASSFGGQIYEQYF

j_gene: TRBJ2-4
v_gene: TRBV5-1
d_gene: .
abundance: many
CDR3nt: TGCGCCAGCAGCTTGGCCGTGGACACCAAAAACATTAAGTACTTC
CDR3aa: CASSLAVDTKNIKYF

j_gene: TRBJ2-7
v_gene: TRBV27
d_gene: TRBD2
abundance: many
CDR3nt: TGTGCCAGCAGTACTAGACTAGCGGGGGGATTCCTCAACGAGCAGTACTTC
CDR3aa: CASSTRLAGGFLNEQYF